A selection of T cell receptor beta chains follows, all from one sample in a study of human T cells and chemical hapten exposure. MiXCR, run by TCRdb on the RACE reads, gives a single entry per CDR3 protein. Here the sample spans around 77,000 distinct CDR3 sequences, around 9.8% being singletons. The starting material was whole blood, obtained in connection with sensitization to the hapten diphenylcyclopropenone (DPC). Source of these receptors: a woman aged 35 to 49 with alopecia areata. Some clones in this sample may be carry-over from other donors' samples. Both conserved end residues are part of each CDR3. Each record gives: J gene, clone size, V gene, D gene, CDR3 length, CDR3 DNA, CDR3 protein. The D gene is left open where the match is weak. Clone size appears in some rows only: once, few, many, or a class for an expanded clone.

>TRBJ2-1|many|TRBV28|.|16
TGTGCCAGCAGTTACACGGACCTCACATCGCCCAATGAGCAGTTCTTC
CASSYTDLTSPNEQFF
>TRBJ2-3|.|TRBV7-9|TRBD2|16
TGTGCCAGCAGCCCAAAGCGGGGTCCCTCCACAGATACGCAGTATTTT
CASSPKRGPSTDTQYF
>TRBJ1-2|.|TRBV3-1|.|15
TGTGCCAGCAGCCAAGGGGGCACTGGCCACTATGGCTACACCTTC
CASSQGGTGHYGYTF
>TRBJ1-1|many|TRBV10-2|.|14
TGCGCCAGCAGAAACACCTTCGGAGGCACTGAAGCTTTCTTT
CASRNTFGGTEAFF
>TRBJ1-1|.|TRBV6-2/TRBV6-3|.|15
TGTGCCAGCAGTTACTCCGGCAGGGGAAACACTGAAGCTTTCTTT
CASSYSGRGNTEAFF
>TRBJ2-1|few|TRBV7-3|TRBD1|15
TGTGCCAGCAGCTCCGGGACAGTCGCCTACAATGAGCAGTTCTTC
CASSSGTVAYNEQFF
>TRBJ2-5|.|TRBV7-8|.|12
TGTGCCAGCACGTTGGGACGAGAGACCCAGTACTTC
CASTLGRETQYF
>TRBJ2-4|many|TRBV7-2|TRBD1|17
TGTGCCAGCAGCTTTGGAGCGGGACAGGGGGCGGAGAACATTCAGTACTTC
CASSFGAGQGAENIQYF
>TRBJ2-7|many|TRBV6-5|TRBD2|15
TGTGCCAGCAGTTACTCGAGCGGGGGGGCCTACGAGCAGTACTTC
CASSYSSGGAYEQYF
>TRBJ2-7|few|TRBV6-6|.|13
TGTGCCAGCAGCCGAGTCGTCGGGTACGAGCAGTACTTC
CASSRVVGYEQYF
>TRBJ2-2|many|TRBV5-1|.|13
TGCGCCAGCACTCTAGAGGGCCCCGGGGAGCTGTTTTTT
CASTLEGPGELFF
>TRBJ1-1|.|TRBV4-1|.|14
TGCGCCAGCAGCCAAGTAGAAGTGGGGACTGAGGCTTTCTTT
CASSQVEVGTEAFF
>TRBJ2-3|few|TRBV10-2|TRBD2|15
TGCGCCAGCAGTAGACTAGCGGGGGTCACAGATACGCAGTATTTT
CASSRLAGVTDTQYF
>TRBJ1-1|many|TRBV6-2/TRBV6-3|.|13
TGTGCCAGCAGAACTGTGGGTGGCCCTGAAGCTTTCTTT
CASRTVGGPEAFF
>TRBJ1-5|many|TRBV6-5|TRBD1|13
TGTGCCAGCAGGACAGGGGAAGGTCAGCCCCAGCATTTT
CASRTGEGQPQHF
>TRBJ1-2|.|TRBV6-5|TRBD1|15
TGTGCCAGCAGTCGAGGGGCAGGGGGGAACTATGGCTACACCTTC
CASSRGAGGNYGYTF
>TRBJ1-6|many|TRBV7-3|.|15
TGTGCCAGCAGCTTAAATCCTCAGTATAATTCACCCCTCCACTTT
CASSLNPQYNSPLHF
>TRBJ2-5|few|TRBV20-1|.|12
TGCAGTGCCCGGGGGGCAGGGGAGACCCAGTACTTC
CSARGAGETQYF
>TRBJ1-4|many|TRBV19|.|13
TGTGCCAGTAGTATTGGGAATAATGAAAAACTGTTTTTT
CASSIGNNEKLFF
>TRBJ2-2|many|TRBV18|.|16
TGTGCCAGCCTCGGCAAACGGCAACCGAACACCGGGGAGCTGTTTTTT
CASLGKRQPNTGELFF
>TRBJ2-7|.|TRBV12-3/TRBV12-4|TRBD1|13
TGTGCCAGCAGCGGGACAGCGAAGTACGAGCAGTACTTC
CASSGTAKYEQYF
>TRBJ2-6|.|TRBV12-3/TRBV12-4|.|16
TGTGCCAGCAGTCCCGTATTGATCTCTGGGGCCAACGTCCTGACTTTC
CASSPVLISGANVLTF
>TRBJ2-3|many|TRBV14|.|14
TGTGCCAGCAGCCAAGCGTCAGGTTATGATACGCAGTATTTT
CASSQASGYDTQYF
>TRBJ2-5|.|TRBV18|.|13
TGTGCCAGCTCTGCAGCATTCGGAGAGACCCAGTACTTC
CASSAAFGETQYF
>TRBJ2-3|few|TRBV7-7|.|13
TGTGCTAGCAGCCCGTGGAACACAGATACGCAGTATTTT
CASSPWNTDTQYF
>TRBJ1-2|.|TRBV5-4|TRBD1|13
TGTGCCAGCAGCTTACAGGGGGAGAACGGCTACACCTTC
CASSLQGENGYTF
>TRBJ2-5|.|TRBV5-1|TRBD2|15
TGCGCCAGCAGCTTAGTAGCGGGGGGACAAGAGACCCAGTACTTC
CASSLVAGGQETQYF
>TRBJ2-4|many|TRBV18|.|14
TGTGCCAGCTCACCACCACCAGGGCTGGACATTCAGTACTTC
CASSPPPGLDIQYF
>TRBJ1-6|many|TRBV5-1|.|15
TGCGCCAGCAGCTACATTACAGGTCTGGGTTCACCCCTCCACTTT
CASSYITGLGSPLHF
>TRBJ1-5|many|TRBV12-3/TRBV12-4|.|12
TGTGCCAGCAGTTTAGCGGGTCAGCCCCAGCATTTT
CASSLAGQPQHF
>TRBJ2-1|.|TRBV6-1|TRBD1|14
TGTGCCAGCAGCCGGACAGGGCCGGCCCATGAGCAGTTCTTC
CASSRTGPAHEQFF
>TRBJ2-7|many|TRBV20-1|TRBD2|16
TGCAGTGCTAGAGATCCAGGGACTAGCGGCTCCTACGAGCAGTACTTC
CSARDPGTSGSYEQYF
>TRBJ2-2|few|TRBV7-2|.|16
TGTGCCAGCAGCCGCGGCCCGTCCCGGGGAGACGGGGAGCTGTTTTTT
CASSRGPSRGDGELFF
>TRBJ2-7|many|TRBV29-1|.|12
TGCAGCGTTGCACAGCCCCCTGGTGAGCAGTACTTC
CSVAQPPGEQYF